This T cell receptor beta chain comes out of a study of blood T cell repertoires in COVID-19. Study at large: Collection of acute and convalescent COVID-19 samples took place in the United States, Italy and Spain. Sample material is recorded as cDNA or gDNA derived from T cells, B-cell-depleted T cells, or PBMCs.

As handled by the study authors: Amplifying reference gene primers gave estimates of nucleated cell counts. Clones were read by immunoSEQ multiplex PCR, and TCRdb kept only the in-frame ones, dropping some. Clonal size and the V and J genes are those of that table, whereas D and trimming came from the DNA. The table shows 150,000 to 190,000 clones, with roughly 85% occurring only once. This clone was seen just once. Trimming removed 3 bases from V and 7 bases from J; junction bases left unmatched: 5. Germline CDR1 reads SNHLY; CDR2 reads FYNNEI. The CDR3 sequence is 14 residues long. This rearrangement joins TRBV2 to TRBJ2-5, with 10 bases lining up with TRBD2. This sequence originates from an older woman with COVID-19, enrolled during active disease. Material for sequencing was peripheral blood. CDR3 sequence (DNA): TGTGCCAGCAGTGAGAGCGGGAGGGTGTCGACCCAGTACTTC. Translation gives CASSESGRVSTQYF. Based on the CDR3 plus reference TRBV2 and TRBJ2-5, the full variable domain is EPEVTQTPSHQVTQMGQEVILRCVPISNHLYFYWYRQILGQKVEFLVSFYNNEISEKSEIFDDQFSVERPDGSNFTLKIRSTKLEDSAMYFCASSESGRVSTQYFGPGTRLLVL.